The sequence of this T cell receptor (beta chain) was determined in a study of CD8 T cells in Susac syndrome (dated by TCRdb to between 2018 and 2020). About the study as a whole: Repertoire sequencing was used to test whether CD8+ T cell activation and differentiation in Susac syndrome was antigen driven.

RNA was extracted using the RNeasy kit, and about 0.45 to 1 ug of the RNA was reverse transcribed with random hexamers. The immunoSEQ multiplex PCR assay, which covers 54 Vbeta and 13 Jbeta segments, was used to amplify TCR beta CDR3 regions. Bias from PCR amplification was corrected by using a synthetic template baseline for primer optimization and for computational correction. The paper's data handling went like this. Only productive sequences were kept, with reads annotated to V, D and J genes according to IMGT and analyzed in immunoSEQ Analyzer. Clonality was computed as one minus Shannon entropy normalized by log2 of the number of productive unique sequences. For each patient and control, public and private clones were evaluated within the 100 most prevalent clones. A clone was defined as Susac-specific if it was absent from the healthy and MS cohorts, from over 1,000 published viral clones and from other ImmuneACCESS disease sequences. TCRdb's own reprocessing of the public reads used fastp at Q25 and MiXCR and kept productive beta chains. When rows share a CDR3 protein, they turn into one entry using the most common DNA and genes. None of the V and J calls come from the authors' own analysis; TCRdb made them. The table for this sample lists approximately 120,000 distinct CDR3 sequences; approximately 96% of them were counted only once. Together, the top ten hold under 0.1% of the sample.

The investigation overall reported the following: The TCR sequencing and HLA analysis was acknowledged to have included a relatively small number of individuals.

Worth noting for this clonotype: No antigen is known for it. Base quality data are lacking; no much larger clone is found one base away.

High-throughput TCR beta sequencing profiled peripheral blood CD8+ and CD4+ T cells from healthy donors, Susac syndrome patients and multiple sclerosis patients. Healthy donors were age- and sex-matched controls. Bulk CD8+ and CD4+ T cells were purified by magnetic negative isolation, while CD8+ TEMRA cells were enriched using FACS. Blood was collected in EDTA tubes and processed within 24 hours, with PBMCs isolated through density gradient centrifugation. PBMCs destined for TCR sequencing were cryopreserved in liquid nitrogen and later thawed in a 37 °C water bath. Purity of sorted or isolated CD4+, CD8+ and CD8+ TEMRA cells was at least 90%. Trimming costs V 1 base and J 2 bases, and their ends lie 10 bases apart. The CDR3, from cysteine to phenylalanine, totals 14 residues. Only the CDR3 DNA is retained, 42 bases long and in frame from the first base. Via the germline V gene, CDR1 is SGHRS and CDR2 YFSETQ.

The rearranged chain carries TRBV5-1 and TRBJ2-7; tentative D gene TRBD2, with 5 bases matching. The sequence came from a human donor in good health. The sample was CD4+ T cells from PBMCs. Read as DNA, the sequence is TGCGCCAGCAGCTTGAACGGGGTTACCTACGAGCAGTACTTC. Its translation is CASSLNGVTYEQYF.